The 26 T cell receptor beta chains below come from one sample, sequenced in a study of shared clonotypes between healthy human individuals. Profiling relied on immunoSEQ multiplex PCR, and the TCRdb table lists in-frame clones only, not all of them. The table shows some 1 million clones, with more than 65% occurring only once. Sequencing input: memory CD4+ T cells sorted from blood. Subset in this sample: CD45RA-negative fraction. The receptors were gathered from a man between 18 and 29 years old in good health.

J is TRBJ1-2 and V is TRBV10-3; TRBD1 agrees at 10 bases. This CDR3 comprises 14 residues. Germline loops: CDR1 ENHRY, CDR2 SYGVKD. V trimming: 8 bases; J trimming: 7 bases; junction bases outside the gene matches: 10. The DNA of the CDR3 is TGTGCCATCCCAACGGACAGGGGGGGATTTGGCTACACCTTC. Translating gives CAIPTDRGGFGYTF.

This rearrangement joins TRBV10-2 to TRBJ2-2; no clear D. With 8 bases removed from V and 3 bases from J, the gap between germline ends came to 16 bases. Germline V gene lookup returns CDR1 WSHSY and CDR2 SAAADI. There are 15 residues in the CDR3. For the CDR3, the DNA is TGCGCCAGCTCCCCCGGGTTACCGTACACCGGGGAGCTGTTTTTT. Translated, it gives CASSPGLPYTGELFF.

The chain couples TRBV5-1 to TRBJ2-3; either TRBD1 or TRBD2 may fit D (5 bases each). The germline V and J ends were trimmed by 0 bases and 4 bases, with 33 bases remaining between them. The germline V gene encodes CDR1 SGHRS and CDR2 YFSETQ. The CDR3 length is 22 residues. CDR3 in amino acids: CASSLDNVLGGFNEGFSDTQYF. The CDR3, as DNA: TGCGCCAGCAGCTTGGATAATGTCCTTGGGGGTTTTAATGAAGGGTTTTCAGATACGCAGTATTTT.

The V and J genes are TRBV11-2 and TRBJ1-1; D unresolved. The CDR3 spans 14 residues. Trimming removed 5 bases from V and 0 bases from J, with 10 bases in between. CDR1 and CDR2 from the germline V gene are SGHAT and FQNNGV. The DNA for the CDR3 is TGTGCCAGCAGCCGGACGGATATGAACACTGAAGCTTTCTTT. It is translated as CASSRTDMNTEAFF. The entire variable domain, with the rest obtained from reference TRBV11-2 and TRBJ1-1, is as follows: EAGVAQSPRYKIIEKRQSVAFWCNPISGHATLYWYQQILGQGPKLLIQFQNNGVVDDSQLPKDRFSAERLKGVDSTLKIQPAKLEDSAVYLCASSRTDMNTEAFFGQGTRLTVV.

J is TRBJ1-1 and V is TRBV10-3; the D gene is possibly TRBD1 (6 bases). Germline V gene sequence: CDR1 ENHRY, CDR2 SYGVKD. The V end was cut by 2 bases, the J end by 1 base, with 14 bases between. The length of the CDR3 is 16 residues. The CDR3, as DNA: TGTGCCATCAGTGAGAGAGGGGGAGCCGGGAACACTGAAGCTTTCTTT. This sequence encodes CAISERGGAGNTEAFF.

V and J are TRBV7-9 and TRBJ2-2; tentative D call: TRBD2 (5 bases). The V end was cut by 4 bases, the J end by 0 bases, with 18 bases between. CDR1 SEHNR and CDR2 FQNEAQ come from the germline V gene (reference sequence). The CDR3 contains 18 residues. The CDR3 DNA reads TGTGCCAGCAGCTCAACGCCTGGGCGACTATCGAACACCGGGGAGCTGTTTTTT. Amino acid sequence: CASSSTPGRLSNTGELFF. The entire variable domain, with the rest obtained from reference TRBV7-9 and TRBJ2-2, is as follows: DTGVSQNPRHKITKRGQNVTFRCDPISEHNRLYWYRQTLGQGPEFLTYFQNEAQLEKSRLLSDRFSAERPKGSFSTLEIQRTEQGDSAMYLCASSSTPGRLSNTGELFFGEGSRLTVL.

This clone was observed a few times. The rearrangement joins TRBV20-1 to TRBJ1-1; no definite D call. This CDR3 contains 11 residues. Germline CDR1 and CDR2: DFQATT and SNEGSKA (reference sequence). The V end lost 1 base, the J end lost 11 bases, and 11 bases lay between the germline ends. In DNA form, the CDR3 reads TGCAGTGCTAGAGGGTGGGAAGGGGCTTTCTTT. The encoded protein is CSARGWEGAFF.

At least ten counts were recorded for this clone. Other DNA sequences in this sample translate to the same CDR3. CDR3 amino acids: CASSLSSGAAGGYTF. In DNA form, the CDR3 reads TGTGCCAGCAGTTTATCGTCAGGGGCTGCGGGAGGCTACACCTTC. The chain employs TRBV27 and TRBJ1-2, with TRBD1 as a possible D gene (6 bases). The CDR3 has 15 residues. V was clipped by 0 bases and J by 8 bases, with 16 bases between them. The germline V gene encodes CDR1 MNHEY and CDR2 SMNVEV (reference sequence).

The gene calls are TRBV14 and TRBJ2-7, with TRBD2 matching over 7 bases. Trimming at V came to 9 bases and at J to 4 bases, leaving 12 bases not matched to a gene. Germline V CDR1 and CDR2: SGHDN, FVKESK. The CDR3 runs 14 residues. CDR3 amino acids: CASPAGDRNYEQYF. In nucleotides, the CDR3 is TGTGCCAGTCCGGCGGGGGACCGCAATTACGAGCAGTACTTC.

The chain combines TRBV5-6 with TRBJ2-3; no reliable D call. V was pared by 1 base and J by 1 base, with 10 bases between. This CDR3 spans 15 amino acids. In germline, CDR1 is SGHDT, CDR2 YYEEEE. CDR3 sequence: CASSLRQGGTDTQYF. CDR3 sequence (DNA): TGTGCCAGCAGCTTGAGACAAGGCGGCACAGATACGCAGTATTTT.

The J gene is TRBJ2-5, the V gene TRBV19; 7 nucleotides agree with TRBD2. Germline values: CDR1 LNHDA, CDR2 SQIVND (reference sequence). The CDR3 loop spans 13 amino acids. Losses at the gene ends were 9 bases for V and 0 bases for J; bases not matched to a gene: 4. In DNA, the CDR3 is TGTGCCAGCAGACTAGCTAACCAAGAGACCCAGTACTTC. It is translated as CASRLANQETQYF.

This rearrangement joins TRBV5-1 to TRBJ2-3, with 7 bases lining up with TRBD2. Trimming at V came to 3 bases and at J to 3 bases, leaving 10 bases not matched to a gene. This CDR3 is 16 amino acids long. Germline V gene data show CDR1 as SGHRS and CDR2 as YFSETQ. In DNA, the CDR3 is TGCGCCAGCAGCTCGCTAAGCGGGACTGGGACAGATACGCAGTATTTT. Protein product: CASSSLSGTGTDTQYF.

This sequence joins TRBV29-1 and TRBJ2-5; D not certain. The assigned J gene may be wrong: the sequence end matches TRBJ2-7 better. The CDR3 consists of 12 residues. Germline CDR1 reads SQVTM; CDR2 reads ANQGSEA. The CDR3 sequence: CSVELDSYEQYF. CDR3 bases: TGCAGCGTTGAGTTAGACTCCTACGAGCAGTACTTC.

The gene calls are TRBV5-4 and TRBJ1-2, with a weak D call TRBD1 (5 bases). The CDR3 totals 14 residues. Trimming took 4 bases from V and 8 from J, leaving 18 bases between them. CDR1 is SGHNT and CDR2 is YYREEE in the germline V gene (reference sequence). The CDR3 loop is CASSRDGSPGGYTF. The CDR3 DNA is TGTGCCAGCAGCCGGGACGGCAGTCCGGGCGGCTACACCTTC.

This sequence joins TRBV5-5 and TRBJ2-7; D remains unclear. The CDR3 runs to 13 residues. Germline CDR1 and CDR2: SGHKS and YYEKEE (reference sequence). The ends were cut back, 4 bases at V and 1 base at J, with 9 bases in the middle. CDR3: CASSTRTSYEQYF. CDR3 in DNA: TGTGCCAGCAGCACGAGGACGTCCTACGAGCAGTACTTC.

The CDR3, as DNA: TGTGCCTGGAGATTCCTGGGCCCTAATGAAAAACTGTTTTTT. This sequence encodes CAWRFLGPNEKLFF. J is TRBJ1-4 and V is TRBV30; D remains unclear. V was shortened by 3 bases and J by 3 bases, with 11 bases between the two germline ends. Germline CDR1 and CDR2: GTSNPN and SVGIG (reference sequence). This CDR3 has 14 residues.

The CDR3 nucleotides read TGTGCCAGCAGCTCCCCCCAGGGGAACACCATATATTTT. Its translation: CASSSPQGNTIYF. This rearrangement joins TRBV7-2 to TRBJ1-3; maybe TRBD1 (6 bases). Germline assignment: CDR1 SGHTA and CDR2 FQGNSA. The CDR3 has 13 amino acids. Trimming removed 4 bases from V and 7 bases from J, with 11 bases in between.

The CDR3 is CSVVTGEDYGYTF. The DNA for the CDR3 is TGCAGCGTCGTGACAGGGGAGGACTATGGCTACACCTTC. This sequence joins TRBV29-1 and TRBJ1-2, with 8 bases aligning to TRBD1. V trimming: 6 bases; J trimming: 3 bases; junction bases outside the gene matches: 6. Germline CDR1 and CDR2: SQVTM and ANQGSEA. The CDR3 spans 13 residues.

This clone has just one count. Other DNA variants within this sample encode the same CDR3. The chain combines TRBV30 with TRBJ2-7; a weak D match, TRBD1 (6 bases). Germline-derived CDR1 and CDR2 are GTSNPN and SVGIG (reference sequence). CDR3 length: 13 amino acids. Deletions cut 2 bases from V and 1 base from J, with 9 bases between. In DNA form, the CDR3 reads TGTGCCTGGAGTACAGGGTTTTCCTACGAGCAGTACTTC. It codes for CAWSTGFSYEQYF.

V gene TRBV6-4 combines with J gene TRBJ2-2; TRBD1 matches 9 bases. V shed 6 bases, J shed 4 bases, and the junction held 9 bases outside the gene matches. Germline V lookup: CDR1 MRHNA, CDR2 SNTAGT. The CDR3 is 16 amino acids. The CDR3 DNA is TGTGCCAGCAGACCACAGGGGGCGTCCGGCACCGGGGAGCTGTTTTTT. Amino acids: CASRPQGASGTGELFF.

The rearrangement uses TRBV19 and TRBJ2-7; 8 bases match TRBD1. The CDR3 covers 14 residues. The junction had 7 bases not matched to a gene; V was cut back by 5 bases and J by 4 bases. CDR1 and CDR2 from the germline V gene are LNHDA and SQIVND (reference sequence). The CDR3 is CASSRSRGQYEQYF. For the CDR3, the DNA is TGTGCCAGTAGTCGATCCAGGGGGCAATACGAGCAGTACTTC.

This clone has a single count. The chain couples TRBV7-2 to TRBJ2-3; D gene uncertain. This CDR3 is built from 11 residues. Germline V gives CDR1 SGHTA, CDR2 FQGNSA. The V and J ends lost 7 bases and 7 bases respectively, with 9 bases between them. The CDR3 reads CASKDRYTQYF. The CDR3 coding sequence is TGTGCCAGCAAGGACCGATATACGCAGTATTTT.

V gene TRBV2 combines with J gene TRBJ1-5; the D gene is possibly TRBD1 (5 bases). Trimming shortened V by 4 bases and J by 1 base, and 17 bases separated the two germline ends. Germline V CDR1 and CDR2: SNHLY, FYNNEI. The CDR3 is made up of 17 amino acids. Here the CDR3 reads CASSAEQAGVSNQPQHF. CDR3 sequence (DNA): TGTGCCAGCAGTGCCGAACAGGCCGGAGTCAGCAATCAGCCCCAGCATTTT.

The chain links TRBV25-1 to TRBJ2-1; 13 bases agree with TRBD2. J was trimmed by 8 bases and V by 1 base; bases with no gene match: 5. CDR3 length equals 16 residues. Germline CDR1 MGHDK, CDR2 SYGVNS. The CDR3 is CASSEWTSGSLDEQFF. CDR3 DNA: TGTGCCAGCAGTGAATGGACTAGCGGGAGCCTCGATGAGCAGTTCTTC.

With regard to this clone: Other DNA sequences in this specimen translate into the identical CDR3. The gene calls are TRBV18 and TRBJ1-5; no definite D call. This CDR3 is 13 amino acids long. Germline V lookup: CDR1 KGHSH, CDR2 LQKENI. V was trimmed by 5 bases and J by 0 bases, leaving 5 bases between them. CDR3 nucleotides: TGTGCCAGCTCAGGAGATAGCAATCAGCCCCAGCATTTT. This codes for CASSGDSNQPQHF. Complete variable domain (other parts from reference TRBV18 and TRBJ1-5): NAGVMQNPRHLVRRRGQEARLRCSPMKGHSHVYWYRQLPEEGLKFMVYLQKENIIDESGMPKERFSAEFPKEGPSILRIQQVVRGDSAAYFCASSGDSNQPQHFGDGTRLSIL.

The gene calls are TRBV19 and TRBJ2-4; 8 bases fit TRBD1. Germline V gives CDR1 LNHDA, CDR2 SQIVND (reference sequence). Trimming cost V 4 bases and J 0 bases; bases outside gene matches: 5. The CDR3 runs to 16 residues. The CDR3 bases are TGTGCCAGTAGTAATCCAGGGGGCCGAGCCAAAAACATTCAGTACTTC. This encodes CASSNPGGRAKNIQYF.